This TCR beta chain derives from a study of blood T cell repertoires in COVID-19. Background on the study: From the United States, Italy and Spain came samples of acute and convalescent COVID-19. PBMCs, B-cell-depleted T cells, or T cells provided the cDNA or gDNA that made up the material.

Produced via immunoSEQ multiplex PCR; TCRdb's table is partial and in-frame only. The top ten clones hold 6.2% of a sample with 250,000 or so clones, 86% of them seen once. This CDR3 region has 16 residues. V was pared by 5 bases and J by 5 bases, with 8 bases of the junction left unmatched. In germline, CDR1 is SEHNR, CDR2 FQNEAQ (reference sequence). The TCR originated in a man between 60 and 75 years old with acute or convalescent COVID-19. The chain links TRBV7-9 to TRBJ2-1, with TRBD2 matching over 11 bases. What was sequenced was peripheral blood. The CDR3 is CASSHRGTSGNNEQFF. The DNA for the CDR3 is TGTGCCAGCAGCCACCGCGGGACTAGCGGTAACAATGAGCAGTTCTTC.